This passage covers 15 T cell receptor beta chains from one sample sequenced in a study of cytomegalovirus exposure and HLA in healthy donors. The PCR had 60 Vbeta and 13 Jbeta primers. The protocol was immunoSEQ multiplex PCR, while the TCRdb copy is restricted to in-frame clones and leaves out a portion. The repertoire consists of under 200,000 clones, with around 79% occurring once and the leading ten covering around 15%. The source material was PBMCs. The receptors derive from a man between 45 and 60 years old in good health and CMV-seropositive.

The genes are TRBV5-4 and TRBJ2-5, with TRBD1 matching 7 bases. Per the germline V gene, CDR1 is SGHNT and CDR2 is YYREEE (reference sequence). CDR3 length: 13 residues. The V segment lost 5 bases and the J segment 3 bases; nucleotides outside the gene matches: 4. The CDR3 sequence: CASRTGTEETQYF. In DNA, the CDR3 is TGTGCCAGCAGAACCGGGACAGAAGAGACCCAGTACTTC.

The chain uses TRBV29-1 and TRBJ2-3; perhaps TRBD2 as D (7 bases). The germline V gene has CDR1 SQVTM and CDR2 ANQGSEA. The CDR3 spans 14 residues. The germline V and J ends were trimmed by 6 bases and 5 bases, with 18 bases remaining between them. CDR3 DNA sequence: TGCAGCGTGGGGGCCGCGGGGGCCAAAGATACGCAGTATTTT. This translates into CSVGAAGAKDTQYF.

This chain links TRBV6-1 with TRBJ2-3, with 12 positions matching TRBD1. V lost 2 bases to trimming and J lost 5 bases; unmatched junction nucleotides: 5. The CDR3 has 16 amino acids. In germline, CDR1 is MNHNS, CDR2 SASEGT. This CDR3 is CASSETGTGGRDTQYF. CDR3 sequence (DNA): TGTGCCAGCAGTGAAACCGGGACAGGGGGCAGAGATACGCAGTATTTT.

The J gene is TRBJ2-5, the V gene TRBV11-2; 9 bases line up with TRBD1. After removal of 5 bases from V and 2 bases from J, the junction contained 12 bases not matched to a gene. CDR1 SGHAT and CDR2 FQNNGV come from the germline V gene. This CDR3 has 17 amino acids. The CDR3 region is CASSRLDRGWKQETQYF. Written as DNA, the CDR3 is TGTGCCAGCAGCCGCTTAGACAGGGGGTGGAAACAAGAGACCCAGTACTTC.

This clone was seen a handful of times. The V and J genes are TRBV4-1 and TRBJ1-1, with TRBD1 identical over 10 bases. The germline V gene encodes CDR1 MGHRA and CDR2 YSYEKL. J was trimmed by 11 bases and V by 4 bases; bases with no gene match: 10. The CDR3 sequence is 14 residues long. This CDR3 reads CASSLLLGGQGAFF. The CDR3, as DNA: TGCGCCAGCAGCCTCCTCCTAGGGGGACAGGGGGCTTTCTTT.

The CDR3 here is CASSLWTGDISEQFF. DNA of the CDR3: TGTGCCAGTAGTCTATGGACAGGGGACATCAGTGAGCAGTTCTTC. The rearrangement joins TRBV19 to TRBJ2-1, with TRBD1 identical over 9 bases. CDR1 and CDR2 from the germline V gene are LNHDA and SQIVND (reference sequence). Germline trimming cut 5 bases from V and 9 bases from J; bases unmatched to any gene: 11. There are 15 residues in the CDR3.

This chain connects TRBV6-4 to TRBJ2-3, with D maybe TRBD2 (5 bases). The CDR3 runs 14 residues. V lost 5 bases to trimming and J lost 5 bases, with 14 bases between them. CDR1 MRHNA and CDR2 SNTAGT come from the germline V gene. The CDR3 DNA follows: TGTGCCAGCAGTCCTCAACGGGCGGGAGATACGCAGTATTTT. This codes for CASSPQRAGDTQYF.

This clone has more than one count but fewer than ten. CDR3 nucleotide sequence: TGTGCCAGCAGCCGTTATTCGACAGGCGCCGGGGAGCTGTTTTTT. It yields the protein CASSRYSTGAGELFF. The V call is TRBV11-1, the J call TRBJ2-2; tentatively, D is TRBD1 (6 bases). CDR3 length: 15 residues. V was shortened by 5 bases and J by 6 bases, with 16 bases between the two germline ends. CDR1 and CDR2 from the germline V gene are SGHAT and FQDESV (reference sequence).

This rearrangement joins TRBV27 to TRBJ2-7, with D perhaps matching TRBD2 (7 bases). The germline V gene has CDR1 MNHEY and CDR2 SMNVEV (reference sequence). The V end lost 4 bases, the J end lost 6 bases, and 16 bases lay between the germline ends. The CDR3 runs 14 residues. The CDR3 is CASSWGGGFGEQYF. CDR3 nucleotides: TGTGCCAGCAGTTGGGGAGGGGGGTTCGGCGAGCAGTACTTC.

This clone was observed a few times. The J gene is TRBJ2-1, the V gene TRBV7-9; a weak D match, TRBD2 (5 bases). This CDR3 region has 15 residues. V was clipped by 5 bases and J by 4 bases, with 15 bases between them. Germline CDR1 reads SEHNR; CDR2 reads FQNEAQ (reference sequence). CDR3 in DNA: TGTGCCAGCAGCCCCGAGGCTCTAGCTTACAATGAGCAGTTCTTC. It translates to CASSPEALAYNEQFF.

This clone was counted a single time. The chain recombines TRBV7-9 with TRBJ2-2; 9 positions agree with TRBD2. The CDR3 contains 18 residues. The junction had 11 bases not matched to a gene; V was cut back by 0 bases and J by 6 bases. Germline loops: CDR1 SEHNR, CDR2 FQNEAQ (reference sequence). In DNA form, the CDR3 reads TGTGCCAGCAGCTTAGCGTCGAGACTAGCGGACCCCTCCGGGGAGCTGTTTTTT. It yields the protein CASSLASRLADPSGELFF.

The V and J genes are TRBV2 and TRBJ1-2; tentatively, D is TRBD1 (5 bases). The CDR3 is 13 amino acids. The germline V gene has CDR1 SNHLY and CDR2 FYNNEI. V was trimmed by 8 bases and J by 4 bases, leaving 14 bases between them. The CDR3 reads CASLARVGYGYTF. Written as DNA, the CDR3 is TGTGCCAGCCTCGCCAGGGTCGGCTATGGCTACACCTTC.

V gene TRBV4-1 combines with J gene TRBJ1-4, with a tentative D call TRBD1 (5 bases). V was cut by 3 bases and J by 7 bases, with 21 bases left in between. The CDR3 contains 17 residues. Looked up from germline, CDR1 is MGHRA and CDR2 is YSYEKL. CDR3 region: CASSHLQGGDGGEKLFF. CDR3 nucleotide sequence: TGCGCCAGCAGCCACCTCCAGGGAGGGGATGGAGGTGAAAAACTGTTTTTT.

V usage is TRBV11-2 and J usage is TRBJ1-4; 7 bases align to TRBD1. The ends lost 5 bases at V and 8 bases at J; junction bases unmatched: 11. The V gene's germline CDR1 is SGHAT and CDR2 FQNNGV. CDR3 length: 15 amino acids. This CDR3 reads CASSPLGGGGEKLFF. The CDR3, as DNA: TGTGCCAGCAGCCCCCTTGGAGGGGGCGGCGAAAAACTGTTTTTT.

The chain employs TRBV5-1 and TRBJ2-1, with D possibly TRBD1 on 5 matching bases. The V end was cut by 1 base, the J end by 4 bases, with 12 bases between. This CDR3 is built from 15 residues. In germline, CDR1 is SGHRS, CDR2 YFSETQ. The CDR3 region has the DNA TGCGCCAGCAGCTTGAGTGGGGCTAGGTACAATGAGCAGTTCTTC. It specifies CASSLSGARYNEQFF.